This passage covers 18 T cell receptor beta chains from one sample sequenced in a study of beta chain features in type 1 diabetes. cDNA synthesis used the whole RNA isolate, giving expressed TCRB sequences. The method was immunoSEQ multiplex PCR; TCRdb's version includes in-frame clones alone and lacks a portion of them. The sample shows a few hundred thousand clones, approximately 13% of them seen only once. Their antigens remain unidentified. Study-wide points: Shortening of TCRB CDR3s, moderate but significant, appeared in all four CD4+ subsets of Type 1 diabetes patients.

The sequenced sample was naive CD4+ T cells from blood. These receptors were collected from a woman younger than 35 with type 1 diabetes.

This chain links TRBV4-3 with TRBJ2-1, with 8 bases identical to TRBD2. CDR3 size: 19 residues. The germline V gene encodes CDR1 LGHNA and CDR2 YSLEER. V gave up 0 bases and J gave up 0 bases; unmatched junction bases: 10. Here the CDR3 reads CASSQELAGRYSSYNEQFF. The CDR3 DNA follows: TGCGCCAGCAGCCAAGAGCTAGCGGGCCGCTATTCCTCCTACAATGAGCAGTTCTTC.

This clone has just a few counts. The CDR3 sequence is CASSTGGLETQYF. In nucleotides, the CDR3 is TGTGCCAGTAGTACAGGGGGCCTGGAGACCCAGTACTTC. The chain couples TRBV19 to TRBJ2-5, with 8 bases that match TRBD1. Germline-derived CDR1 and CDR2 are LNHDA and SQIVND (reference sequence). The length of the CDR3 is 13 residues. J was trimmed by 5 bases and V by 4 bases; bases with no gene match: 3.

This clone showed up just a few times. The chain carries TRBV11-2 and TRBJ2-1, with TRBD2 matching over 13 bases. Germline V CDR1 and CDR2: SGHAT, FQNNGV. V was pared by 2 bases and J by 11 bases, with 12 bases of the junction left unmatched. The CDR3 contains 17 residues. The DNA for the CDR3 is TGTGCCAGCAGCTTAACTAGCGGGAGGGCCCCTCTGGGTCAGCAGTTCTTC. Its protein is CASSLTSGRAPLGQQFF.

V and J are TRBV11-2 and TRBJ2-1; 12 bases match TRBD2. In germline, CDR1 is SGHAT, CDR2 FQNNGV. V lost 2 bases to trimming and J lost 10 bases; unmatched junction nucleotides: 6. The CDR3 is made up of 15 amino acids. The CDR3 reads CASSLRLAGAVEQFF. CDR3 in DNA: TGTGCCAGCAGCTTACGACTAGCGGGAGCGGTCGAGCAGTTCTTC.

The sample holds a few counts of this clone. The chain couples TRBV27 to TRBJ1-1; 9 nucleotides agree with TRBD1. V shed 5 bases, J shed 5 bases, and the junction held 9 bases outside the gene matches. CDR3 length: 15 residues. Germline lookup yields CDR1 MNHEY and CDR2 SMNVEV (reference sequence). The DNA of the CDR3 is TGTGCCAGCAGTCCGGGACAGGGAAGAAGGACTGAAGCTTTCTTT. Protein: CASSPGQGRRTEAFF.

The chain joins TRBV4-2 to TRBJ2-2; TRBD2 is a possible D gene (6 bases). Germline V gives CDR1 LGHNA, CDR2 YNFKEQ. This CDR3 is 17 amino acids long. V shed 3 bases and J shed 7 bases, with 21 bases lying between them. CDR3 sequence reads: CASSQGVGGGPDGELFF. The DNA of the CDR3 is TGTGCCAGCAGCCAGGGGGTAGGAGGAGGGCCGGACGGGGAGCTGTTTTTT.

The chain combines TRBV5-1 with TRBJ1-5; 8 bases are shared with TRBD1. V was clipped by 4 bases and J by 6 bases; unmatched bases: 6. The CDR3 spans 14 residues. Per germline, CDR1 SGHRS and CDR2 YFSETQ. In nucleotides, the CDR3 is TGCGCCAGCAGCATGGATACAGGGGGTCAGCCCCAGCATTTT. As protein: CASSMDTGGQPQHF.

The chain joins TRBV9 to TRBJ2-7; D is ambiguous. V shed 0 bases and J shed 0 bases, with 10 bases lying between them. Germline V gene sequence: CDR1 SGDLS, CDR2 YYNGEE. There are 15 residues in the CDR3. CDR3 sequence (DNA): TGTGCCAGCAGCGTAGACCCGTGGAGCTCCTACGAGCAGTACTTC. This translates into CASSVDPWSSYEQYF.

This clone was observed a few times. V gene TRBV5-1 combines with J gene TRBJ2-1; a weak D match, TRBD2 (5 bases). Germline V gives CDR1 SGHRS, CDR2 YFSETQ. The CDR3 covers 12 residues. With 3 bases removed from V and 9 bases from J, the gap between germline ends came to 10 bases. CDR3 amino acids: CASSSSSGEQFF. In nucleotides, the CDR3 is TGCGCCAGCAGCTCTAGCTCGGGTGAGCAGTTCTTC.

This chain connects TRBV19 to TRBJ2-7; a possible D gene is TRBD2 (5 bases). The CDR3 contains 11 residues. Germline lookup yields CDR1 LNHDA and CDR2 SQIVND (reference sequence). V was pared by 10 bases and J by 3 bases, with 10 bases between. The CDR3 coding sequence is TGTGCCACGGGGAACCTCTACGAGCAGTACTTC. The encoded protein is CATGNLYEQYF.

The V gene is TRBV21-1, the J gene TRBJ2-7; the table calls TRBD1, which could not be checked here. TRBV21-1 constitutes a pseudogene. The CDR3 totals 17 residues. The CDR3, as DNA: TGTGCCAGCTTTTACCGGGACAGGGGCCAACCCTCCTACGAGCAGTACTTC. It translates to CASFYRDRGQPSYEQYF.

This clone was found a few times. The CDR3 sequence is CASSFSGTDFGNEQFF. CDR3 in DNA: TGCGCCAGCAGCTTTTCCGGGACAGACTTCGGCAATGAGCAGTTCTTC. The chain couples TRBV5-1 to TRBJ2-1; 7 bases align to TRBD1. V trimming: 2 bases; J trimming: 6 bases; junction bases outside the gene matches: 11. CDR1 is SGHRS, CDR2 YFSETQ, per germline. This CDR3 spans 16 amino acids.

The V call is TRBV7-6, the J call TRBJ2-5; 8 bases fit TRBD2. The length of the CDR3 is 15 residues. The germline gives CDR1 SGHVS, CDR2 FNYEAQ. The ends lost 4 bases at V and 5 bases at J; junction bases unmatched: 9. The DNA of the CDR3 is TGTGCCAGCAGCTCCGGACTAGCTGGGCTGGAGACCCAGTACTTC. Translating gives CASSSGLAGLETQYF.

This clone came up a few times. This same CDR3 is encoded by further DNA sequences in the sample. The chain carries TRBV9 and TRBJ2-3; 12 bases line up with TRBD2. With 2 bases clipped from V and 3 bases from J, the junction kept 1 base outside the gene matches. The CDR3 runs 15 residues. The V gene's germline CDR1 is SGDLS and CDR2 YYNGEE. The CDR3 loop reads CASSVTSGRTDTQYF. DNA for the CDR3: TGTGCCAGCAGCGTGACTAGCGGGAGAACAGATACGCAGTATTTT.

The chain couples TRBV5-1 to TRBJ2-1; maybe TRBD1 (6 bases). CDR3 length: 15 amino acids. Between the trimmed V and J ends, which lost 7 bases and 0 bases, there was a span of 14 bases. Germline assignment: CDR1 SGHRS and CDR2 YFSETQ. CDR3 protein: CASGNTGSSYNEQFF. CDR3 coding DNA: TGCGCCAGCGGAAATACAGGGAGCTCCTACAATGAGCAGTTCTTC.

Only a few counts were recorded for this clone. The chain links TRBV5-1 to TRBJ2-1; 8 nucleotides line up with TRBD1. Unmatched junction bases numbered 13, after V lost 4 bases and J lost 16 bases. The CDR3 consists of 13 residues. Germline CDR1 is SGHRS and CDR2 is YFSETQ. CDR3 protein: CASSTGQEASKFF. CDR3 nucleotide sequence: TGCGCCAGCAGCACGGGACAGGAGGCATCCAAATTCTTC.

The V call is TRBV28, the J call TRBJ2-3, with TRBD2 as a possible D gene (6 bases). The CDR3 has 15 residues. Trimming took off 2 bases at V and 1 base at J, with 10 bases between the two ends. The germline gives CDR1 MDHEN, CDR2 SYDVKM. The CDR3 coding sequence is TGTGCCAGCAGTTTAACTAGCCTCGGCACAGATACGCAGTATTTT. Translating gives CASSLTSLGTDTQYF.

This clone has just a few counts. The chain has TRBV30 and TRBJ2-1; 8 bases map to TRBD2. CDR3 length: 13 amino acids. Per the germline V gene, CDR1 is GTSNPN and CDR2 is SVGIG (reference sequence). The ends lost 5 bases at V and 6 bases at J; junction bases unmatched: 6. For the CDR3, the DNA is TGTGCCTGGGCGGGACTAGGTTTCAATGAGCAGTTCTTC. It translates to CAWAGLGFNEQFF.